The rows below give T cell receptor beta chains drawn from one sample of a study of blood T cell repertoires in COVID-19. Some clones are missing from TCRdb's copy, which holds only in-frame ones; the method was immunoSEQ multiplex PCR. Of more than 95,000 clones in the sample, 80% to 90% are singletons; the top ten hold over 8.5%. Sequenced input: peripheral blood. These receptor sequences come from a woman aged 70-85 years with acute or convalescent COVID-19. Each CDR3 is given with its conserved first and last residue. The D gene is left open where the match is weak. Only part of the rows carry a size: once, few, many, or a class if the clone is expanded.

>TRBJ2-7|.|.|TRBV28
TGTGCCAGCAGTTTTCCCGCAGGGAACTCCTACGAGCAGTACTTC
CASSFPAGNSYEQYF
>TRBJ1-1|TRBD1|once|TRBV4-3
TGCGCCAGCAGCCCGAACAGGGGCACTGAAGCTTTCTTT
CASSPNRGTEAFF
>TRBJ1-4|TRBD1|.|TRBV24-1
TGTGCCACCAGTGATGGGGGACAGGGAGATGAAAAACTGTTTTTT
CATSDGGQGDEKLFF
>TRBJ2-3|.|.|TRBV15
TGTGCCACCAGCAGAGATGGCAGGGAAGGTGTAGATACGCAGTATTTT
CATSRDGREGVDTQYF
>TRBJ2-7|.|.|TRBV28
TGTGCCAGCAGTCCCCACAGAAACGAGCAGTACTTC
CASSPHRNEQYF
>TRBJ2-7|.|.|TRBV7-2
TGTGCCAGCAGCTTATCCCAGGGTCTAGACGAGCAGTACTTC
CASSLSQGLDEQYF
>TRBJ1-2|TRBD1|.|TRBV30
TGTGCCTGGGTGCTAGACAGGGGGTTTAACTATGGCTACACCTTC
CAWVLDRGFNYGYTF
>TRBJ2-3|.|.|TRBV11-3
TGTGCCAGCAGCTTAGGGCTTAAGGGGCTAGGCCCCCCAGATACGCAGTATTTT
CASSLGLKGLGPPDTQYF
>TRBJ1-4|TRBD1|.|TRBV19
TGTGCCAGTAGTATAGACGGGACAGCACTAAATGAAAAACTGTTTTTT
CASSIDGTALNEKLFF
>TRBJ1-5|TRBD1|.|TRBV15
TGTGCCACCAGCAGGGACAGGGGGGGAGGCAATCAGCCCCAGCATTTT
CATSRDRGGGNQPQHF
>TRBJ2-5|.|.|TRBV5-1
TGCGCCAGCAGTTTTGCGGGGGCAGAGACCCAGTACTTC
CASSFAGAETQYF
>TRBJ2-5|.|.|TRBV11-2
TGTGCCAGCAGCTCCGGCCAAGAGACCCAGTACTTC
CASSSGQETQYF
>TRBJ2-4|TRBD2|.|TRBV5-8
TGTGCCAGCAGCCCGCGGGAGGGTAGAGACATTCAGTACTTC
CASSPREGRDIQYF
>TRBJ2-1|TRBD1|.|TRBV10-2
TGCGCCAGCAGCATAGACAGGGATGGTGTGAATGAGCAGTTCTTC
CASSIDRDGVNEQFF
>TRBJ2-7|TRBD2|.|TRBV2
TGTGCCAGCCAGCGGGGGGCGTTGGGCGAGCAGTACTTC
CASQRGALGEQYF
>TRBJ1-1|TRBD1|.|TRBV7-9
TGTGCCAGCAACCCGGGACAGATCAACACTGAAGCTTTCTTT
CASNPGQINTEAFF
>TRBJ1-1|TRBD1|.|TRBV6-2/TRBV6-3
TGTGCCAGCAGTCGGGCCGCTACAGGGGGCGGCACTGAAGCTTTCTTT
CASSRAATGGGTEAFF
>TRBJ2-2|.|.|TRBV19
TGTGCCAGCAGTAGACAACCTAGAGGGCCCACCGGGGAGCTGTTTTTT
CASSRQPRGPTGELFF
>TRBJ2-5|TRBD2|.|TRBV10-3
TGTGCCATCAAGACTAGCGGGGATGAAGAGACCCAGTACTTC
CAIKTSGDEETQYF
>TRBJ1-2|.|.|TRBV5-4
TGTGCCAGCAGCGTGGACAGCCTCTATGGCTACACCTTC
CASSVDSLYGYTF
>TRBJ1-5|TRBD1|.|TRBV6-5
TGTGCCAGCAGGACAGGGTATAGCAATCAGCCCCAGCATTTT
CASRTGYSNQPQHF
>TRBJ1-5|TRBD1|.|TRBV28
TGTGCCAGCACCCAGACAGGGGTTAGCAATCAGCCCCAGCATTTT
CASTQTGVSNQPQHF
>TRBJ1-6|.|.|TRBV9
TGTGCCAGCAGCGTAATAGGAGGGGGGGATTCACCCCTCCACTTT
CASSVIGGGDSPLHF
>TRBJ2-6|.|.|TRBV7-3
TGTGCCAGCAGTCCGAGCTCTGGGGCCAACGTCCTGACTTTC
CASSPSSGANVLTF
>TRBJ1-5|TRBD1|.|TRBV2
TGTGCCAGCAGTGCCGGGACAGGGCCTAATCAGCCCCAGCATTTT
CASSAGTGPNQPQHF
>TRBJ2-1|.|.|TRBV19
TGTGCCAGTAGTATGGACGGGAGCTCCTACAATGAGCAGTTCTTC
CASSMDGSSYNEQFF
>TRBJ1-2|TRBD1|many|TRBV3-1/TRBV3-2
TGTGCCAGCAGCCAAGGCCTCGGGACAGACTATGGCTACACCTTC
CASSQGLGTDYGYTF
>TRBJ2-5|.|.|TRBV7-6
TGTGCCAGCAGCTTAGAGGCAGGCGCACAAGAGACCCAGTACTTC
CASSLEAGAQETQYF
>TRBJ2-5|.|.|TRBV6-5
TGTGCCAGCAGGGATTTTGGGGAGGTGGTCCAGTACTTC
CASRDFGEVVQYF
>TRBJ2-7|.|.|TRBV7-2
TGTGCCAGCAGCCAAACAGGGTACGAGCAGTACTTC
CASSQTGYEQYF
>TRBJ2-1|TRBD2|.|TRBV4-2
TGTGCCAGCAGCCAAGAGGTGGGACTAGCGACCCACAATGAGCAGTTCTTC
CASSQEVGLATHNEQFF
>TRBJ1-5|.|.|TRBV10-2
TGCGCCAGCAGTGAGGCTGGAGGGAATCAGCCCCAGCATTTT
CASSEAGGNQPQHF
>TRBJ2-7|.|.|TRBV6-2/TRBV6-3
TGTGCCAGCAGTTCCCGGGACCTTACTCGGGGGTACGAGCAGTACTTC
CASSSRDLTRGYEQYF
>TRBJ1-5|.|.|TRBV6-2/TRBV6-3
TGTGCCAGCAGTAACGGACAAGGCTATCAGCCCCAGCATTTT
CASSNGQGYQPQHF
>TRBJ1-2|.|few|TRBV4-3
TGCGCCAGCAGCCAACCCGGAGAACGCCACTATGGCTACACCTTC
CASSQPGERHYGYTF
>TRBJ2-5|.|.|TRBV7-9
TGTGCCAGCAGCCCCCGGGACTTAGAAGAGACCCAGTACTTC
CASSPRDLEETQYF
>TRBJ1-2|TRBD1|.|TRBV29-1
TGCAGCGTTAATTCGGGACAGGGTTGGAACTATGGCTACACCTTC
CSVNSGQGWNYGYTF
>TRBJ1-5|.|.|TRBV6-2/TRBV6-3
TGTGCCAGCAGTTACGACGGAGGGCCCAATCAGCCCCAGCATTTT
CASSYDGGPNQPQHF
>TRBJ1-2|.|.|TRBV6-4
TGTGCCAGCAGGAGGGGGGGGCGCCTGGATGGCTACACCTTC
CASRRGGRLDGYTF
>TRBJ2-7|.|.|TRBV19
TGTGCCAGTAGTATAGCCACAGGGTTCTACGAGCAGTACTTC
CASSIATGFYEQYF
>TRBJ1-6|TRBD1|few|TRBV6-5
TGTGCCAGCAGACCGGGACAGGGCTATTCACCCCTCCACTTT
CASRPGQGYSPLHF
>TRBJ1-4|.|.|TRBV12-3/TRBV12-4
TGTGCCAGCAGTTTAGGAGGGCCGGAAAAACTGTTTTTT
CASSLGGPEKLFF
>TRBJ2-1|.|once|TRBV28
TGTGCCAGCAGTCCCTTAAATGAGCAGTTCTTC
CASSPLNEQFF
>TRBJ2-6|.|.|TRBV5-4
TGTGCCAGCAGTAGAGCTGGGGCCAACGTCCTGACTTTC
CASSRAGANVLTF